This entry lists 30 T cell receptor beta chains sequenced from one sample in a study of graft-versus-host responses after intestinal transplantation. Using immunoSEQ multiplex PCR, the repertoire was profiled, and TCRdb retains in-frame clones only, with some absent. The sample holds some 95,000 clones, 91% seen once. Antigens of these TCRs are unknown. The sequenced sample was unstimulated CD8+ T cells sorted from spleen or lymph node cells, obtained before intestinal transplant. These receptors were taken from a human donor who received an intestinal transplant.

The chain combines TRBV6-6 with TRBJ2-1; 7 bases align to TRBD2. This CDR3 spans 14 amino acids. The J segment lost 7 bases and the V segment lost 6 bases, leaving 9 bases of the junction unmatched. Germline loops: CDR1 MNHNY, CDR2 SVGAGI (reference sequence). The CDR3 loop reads CASSGLVGGNEQFF. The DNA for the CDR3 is TGTGCCAGCAGCGGACTAGTGGGAGGAAATGAGCAGTTCTTC.

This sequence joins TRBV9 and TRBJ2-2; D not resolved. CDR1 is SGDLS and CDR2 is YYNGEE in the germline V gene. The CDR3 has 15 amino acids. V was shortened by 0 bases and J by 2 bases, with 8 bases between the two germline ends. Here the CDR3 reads CASSVGAANTGELFF. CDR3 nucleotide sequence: TGTGCCAGCAGCGTAGGGGCAGCTAACACCGGGGAGCTGTTTTTT.

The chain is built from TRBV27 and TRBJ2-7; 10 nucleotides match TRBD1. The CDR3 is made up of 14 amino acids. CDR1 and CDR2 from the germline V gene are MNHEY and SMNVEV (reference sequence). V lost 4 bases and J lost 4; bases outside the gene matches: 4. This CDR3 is CASSWTGGTYEQYF. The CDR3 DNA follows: TGTGCCAGCAGTTGGACAGGGGGGACTTACGAGCAGTACTTC.

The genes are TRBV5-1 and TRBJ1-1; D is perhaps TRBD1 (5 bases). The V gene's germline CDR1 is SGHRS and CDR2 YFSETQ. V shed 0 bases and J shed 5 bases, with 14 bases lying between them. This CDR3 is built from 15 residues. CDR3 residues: CASSLAGFGKTEAFF. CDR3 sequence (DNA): TGCGCCAGCAGCTTGGCAGGGTTTGGAAAAACTGAAGCTTTCTTT.

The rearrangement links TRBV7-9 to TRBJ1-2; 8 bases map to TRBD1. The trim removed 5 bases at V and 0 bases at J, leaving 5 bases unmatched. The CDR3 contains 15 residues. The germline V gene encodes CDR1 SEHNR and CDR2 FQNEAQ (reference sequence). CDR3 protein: CASSRTGSPNYGYTF. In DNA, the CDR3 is TGTGCCAGCAGCAGGACAGGGTCCCCTAACTATGGCTACACCTTC.

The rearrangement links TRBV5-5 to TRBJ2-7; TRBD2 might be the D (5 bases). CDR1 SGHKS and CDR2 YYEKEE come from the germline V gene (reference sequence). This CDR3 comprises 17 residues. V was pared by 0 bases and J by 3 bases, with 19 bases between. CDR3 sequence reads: CASSLAASLATSYEQYF. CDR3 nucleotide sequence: TGTGCCAGCAGCTTGGCGGCTAGCCTGGCGACGAGCTACGAGCAGTACTTC.

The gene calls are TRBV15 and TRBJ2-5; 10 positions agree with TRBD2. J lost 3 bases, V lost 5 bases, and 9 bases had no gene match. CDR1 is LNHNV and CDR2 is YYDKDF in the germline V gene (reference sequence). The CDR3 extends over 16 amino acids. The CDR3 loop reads CATSGLSLAGEETQYF. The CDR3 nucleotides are TGTGCCACCAGCGGACTTTCCCTAGCGGGGGAAGAGACCCAGTACTTC.

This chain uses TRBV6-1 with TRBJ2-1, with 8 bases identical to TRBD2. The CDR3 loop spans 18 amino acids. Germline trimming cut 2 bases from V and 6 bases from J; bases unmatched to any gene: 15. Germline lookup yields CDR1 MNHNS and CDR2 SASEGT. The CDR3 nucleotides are TGTGCCAGCAGTGAACGGGTCTCTATCGAGCGGGAGACCAATGAGCAGTTCTTC. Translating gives CASSERVSIERETNEQFF.

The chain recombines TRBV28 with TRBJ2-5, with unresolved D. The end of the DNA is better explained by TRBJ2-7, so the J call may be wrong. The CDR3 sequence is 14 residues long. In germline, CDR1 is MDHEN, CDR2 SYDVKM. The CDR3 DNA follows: TGTGCCAGCACCCCTTTACGAACGAGCGACGAGCAGTACTTC. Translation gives CASTPLRTSDEQYF.

This chain's CDR3 is CASSHRVPEQYF. The CDR3 bases are TGTGCCAGCAGTCACAGGGTCCCCGAGCAGTACTTC. The chain links TRBV6-1 to TRBJ2-7; weak D call: TRBD1 (6 bases). Germline CDR1 and CDR2: MNHNS and SASEGT. Trimming shortened V by 5 bases and J by 6 bases, and 11 bases separated the two germline ends. There are 12 residues in the CDR3.

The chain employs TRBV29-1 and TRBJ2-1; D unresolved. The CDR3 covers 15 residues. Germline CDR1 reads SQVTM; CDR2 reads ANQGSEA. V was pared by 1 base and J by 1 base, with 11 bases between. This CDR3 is CSVEGLEPSYNEQFF. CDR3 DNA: TGCAGCGTTGAAGGATTGGAGCCTTCCTACAATGAGCAGTTCTTC.

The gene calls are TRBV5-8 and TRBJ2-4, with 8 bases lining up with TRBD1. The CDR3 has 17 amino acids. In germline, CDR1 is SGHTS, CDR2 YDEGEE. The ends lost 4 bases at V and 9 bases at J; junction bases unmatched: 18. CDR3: CASSATPGQGSVSIQYF. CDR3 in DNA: TGTGCCAGCAGCGCAACCCCCGGACAGGGTTCGGTTAGCATTCAGTACTTC.

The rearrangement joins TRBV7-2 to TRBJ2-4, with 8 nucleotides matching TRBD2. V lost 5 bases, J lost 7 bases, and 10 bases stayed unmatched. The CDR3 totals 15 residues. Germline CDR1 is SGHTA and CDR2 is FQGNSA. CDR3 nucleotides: TGTGCCAGCAGCCCCCGGGAGGGGTTGTGGAACATTCAGTACTTC. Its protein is CASSPREGLWNIQYF.

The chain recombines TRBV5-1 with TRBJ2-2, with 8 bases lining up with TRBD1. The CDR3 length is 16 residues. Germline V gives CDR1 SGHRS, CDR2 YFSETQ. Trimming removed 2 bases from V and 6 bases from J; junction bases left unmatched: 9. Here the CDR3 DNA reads TGCGCCAGCAGCTTCGGTGAGGGACAGGTTGCCGGGGAGCTGTTTTTT. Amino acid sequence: CASSFGEGQVAGELFF.

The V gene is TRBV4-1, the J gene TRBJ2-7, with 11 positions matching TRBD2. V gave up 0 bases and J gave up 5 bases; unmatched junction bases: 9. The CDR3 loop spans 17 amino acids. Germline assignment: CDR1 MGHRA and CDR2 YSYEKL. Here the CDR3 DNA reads TGCGCCAGCAGCCAAGACCCACTAGCGGGAGATCGGAACGAGCAGTACTTC. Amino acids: CASSQDPLAGDRNEQYF.

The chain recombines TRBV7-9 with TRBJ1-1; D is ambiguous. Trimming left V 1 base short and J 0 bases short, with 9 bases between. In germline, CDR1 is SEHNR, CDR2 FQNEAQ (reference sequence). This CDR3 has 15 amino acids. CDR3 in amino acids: CASSLGGTMNTEAFF. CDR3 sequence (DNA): TGTGCCAGCAGCTTAGGCGGTACAATGAACACTGAAGCTTTCTTT.

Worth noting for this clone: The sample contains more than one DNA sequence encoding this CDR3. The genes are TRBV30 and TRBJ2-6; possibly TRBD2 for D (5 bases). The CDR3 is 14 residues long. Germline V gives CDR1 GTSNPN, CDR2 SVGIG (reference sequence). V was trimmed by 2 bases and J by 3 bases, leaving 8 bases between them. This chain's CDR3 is CAWSIGSGANVLTF. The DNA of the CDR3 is TGTGCCTGGAGTATAGGGAGTGGGGCCAACGTCCTGACTTTC. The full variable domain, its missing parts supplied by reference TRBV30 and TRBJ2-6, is SQTIHQWPATLVQPVGSPLSLECTVEGTSNPNLYWYRQAAGRGLQLLFYSVGIGQISSEVPQNLSASRPQDRQFILSSKKLLLSDSGFYLCAWSIGSGANVLTFGAGSRLTVL.

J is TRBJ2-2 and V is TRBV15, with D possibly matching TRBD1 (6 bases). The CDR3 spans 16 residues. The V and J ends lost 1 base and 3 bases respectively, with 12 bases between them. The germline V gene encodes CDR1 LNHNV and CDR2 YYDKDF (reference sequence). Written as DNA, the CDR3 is TGTGCCACCAGCAGAGGCCAGGGGTGGGACACCGGGGAGCTGTTTTTT. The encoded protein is CATSRGQGWDTGELFF. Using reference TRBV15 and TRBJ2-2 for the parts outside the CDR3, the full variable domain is DAMVIQNPRYQVTQFGKPVTLSCSQTLNHNVMYWYQQKSSQAPKLLFHYYDKDFNNEADTPDNFQSRRPNTSFCFLDIRSPGLGDTAMYLCATSRGQGWDTGELFFGEGSRLTVL.

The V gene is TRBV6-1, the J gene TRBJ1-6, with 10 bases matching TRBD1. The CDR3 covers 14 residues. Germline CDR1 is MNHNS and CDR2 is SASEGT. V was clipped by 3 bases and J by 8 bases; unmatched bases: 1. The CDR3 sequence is CASSEGTGDSPLHF. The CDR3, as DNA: TGTGCCAGCAGTGAGGGGACAGGGGATTCACCCCTCCACTTT.

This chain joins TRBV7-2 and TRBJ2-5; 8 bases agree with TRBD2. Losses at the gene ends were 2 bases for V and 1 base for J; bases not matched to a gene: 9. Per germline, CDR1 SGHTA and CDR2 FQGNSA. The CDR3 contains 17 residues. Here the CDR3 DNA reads TGTGCCAGCAGCTTATATTTAAGCGGGGGCCTCCAAGAGACCCAGTACTTC. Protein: CASSLYLSGGLQETQYF.

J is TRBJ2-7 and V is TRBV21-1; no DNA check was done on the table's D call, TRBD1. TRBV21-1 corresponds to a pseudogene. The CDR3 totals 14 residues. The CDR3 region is CASSKVGAFYEQYF. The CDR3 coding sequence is TGTGCCAGCAGCAAAGTTGGGGCTTTCTACGAGCAGTACTTC.

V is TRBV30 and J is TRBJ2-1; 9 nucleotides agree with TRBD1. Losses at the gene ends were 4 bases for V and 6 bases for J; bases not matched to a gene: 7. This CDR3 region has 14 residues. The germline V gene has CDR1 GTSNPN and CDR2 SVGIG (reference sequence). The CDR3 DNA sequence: TGTGCCTGGAAGGGACAGGGTACTTTCAATGAGCAGTTCTTC. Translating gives CAWKGQGTFNEQFF.

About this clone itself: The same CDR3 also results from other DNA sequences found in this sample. CDR3 DNA: TGTGCCAGTAGTGGGACAGGGGGATACGAGCAGTACTTC. This encodes CASSGTGGYEQYF. The rearrangement uses TRBV19 and TRBJ2-7; 11 positions agree with TRBD1. Germline lookup yields CDR1 LNHDA and CDR2 SQIVND (reference sequence). The trim removed 5 bases at V and 4 bases at J, leaving 1 base unmatched. This CDR3 is 13 amino acids long.

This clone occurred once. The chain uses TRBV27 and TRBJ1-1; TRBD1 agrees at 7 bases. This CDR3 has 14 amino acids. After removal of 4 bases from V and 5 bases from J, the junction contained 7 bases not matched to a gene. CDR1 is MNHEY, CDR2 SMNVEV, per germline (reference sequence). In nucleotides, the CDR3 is TGTGCCAGCAGTTACGGACAGGTGGGAACTGAAGCTTTCTTT. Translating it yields CASSYGQVGTEAFF.

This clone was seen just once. The CDR3 bases are TGTGCCAGCAGTGAGGCTCGGGGGGCCTACGAGCAGTACTTC. Its protein is CASSEARGAYEQYF. The V call is TRBV6-1, the J call TRBJ2-7, with 7 nucleotides matching TRBD2. Germline V gives CDR1 MNHNS, CDR2 SASEGT. The junction had 4 bases not matched to a gene; V was cut back by 3 bases and J by 2 bases. This CDR3 is built from 14 residues.

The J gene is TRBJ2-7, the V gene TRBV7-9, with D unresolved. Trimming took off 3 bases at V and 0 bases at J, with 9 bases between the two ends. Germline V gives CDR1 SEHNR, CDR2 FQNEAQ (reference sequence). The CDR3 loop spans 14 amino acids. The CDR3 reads CASSFAASSYEQYF. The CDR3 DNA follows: TGTGCCAGCAGCTTCGCGGCGAGCTCCTACGAGCAGTACTTC.

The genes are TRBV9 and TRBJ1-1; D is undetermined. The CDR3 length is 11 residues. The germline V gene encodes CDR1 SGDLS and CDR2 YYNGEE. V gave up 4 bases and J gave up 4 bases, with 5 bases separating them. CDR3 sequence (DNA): TGTGCCAGCAGCTCAGGCACTGAAGCTTTCTTT. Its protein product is CASSSGTEAFF.

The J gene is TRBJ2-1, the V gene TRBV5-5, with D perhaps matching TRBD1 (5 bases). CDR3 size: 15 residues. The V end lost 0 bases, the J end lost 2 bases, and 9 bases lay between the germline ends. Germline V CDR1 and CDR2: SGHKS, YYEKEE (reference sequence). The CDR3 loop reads CASSLDQGPYNEQFF. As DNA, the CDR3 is TGTGCCAGCAGCTTGGATCAGGGCCCCTACAATGAGCAGTTCTTC.

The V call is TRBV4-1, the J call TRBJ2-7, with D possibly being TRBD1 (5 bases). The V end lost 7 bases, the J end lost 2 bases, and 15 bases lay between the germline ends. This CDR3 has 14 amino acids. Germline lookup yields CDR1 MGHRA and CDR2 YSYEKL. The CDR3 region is CASTPRAGPYEQYF. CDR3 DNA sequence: TGCGCCAGCACCCCCCGTGCAGGGCCCTACGAGCAGTACTTC.

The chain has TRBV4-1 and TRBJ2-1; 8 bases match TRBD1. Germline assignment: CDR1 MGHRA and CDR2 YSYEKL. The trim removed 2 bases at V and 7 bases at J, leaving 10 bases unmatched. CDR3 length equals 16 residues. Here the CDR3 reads CASSQQDRVEVNEQFF. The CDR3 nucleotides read TGCGCCAGCAGCCAACAGGACAGGGTTGAGGTTAATGAGCAGTTCTTC.